These 9 T cell receptor beta chains were all obtained from the same sample, sequenced in a study of Graves' ophthalmopathy and Graves' hyperthyroidism. TCR beta CDR3 regions were amplified from RNA transcripts. RT-PCR with HTBI primers came first, then second-round multiplex PCR. TCRdb reprocessed the multiplex PCR reads with MiXCR, giving one entry per CDR3 protein. The data show over a million distinct CDR3 sequences, about 40% seen once. Sequencing was done on a sample of peripheral blood or thyroid tissue (not recorded which). These receptors originate from an adult man with Graves' hyperthyroidism.

This clonotype came up many times. The chain combines TRBV14 with TRBJ1-4; D unclear. CDR1 SGHDN and CDR2 FVKESK come from the germline V gene. Trimming shortened V by 3 bases and J by 3 bases, and 11 bases separated the two germline ends. The CDR3 length is 15 residues. DNA for the CDR3: TGTGCCAGCAGCCACGACCTCGGGGCTAATGAAAAACTGTTTTTT. Protein: CASSHDLGANEKLFF.

The chain employs TRBV15 and TRBJ1-1, with D uncertain. This CDR3 comprises 12 residues. The V end was cut by 4 bases, the J end by 5 bases, with 8 bases between. Germline CDR1 is LNHNV and CDR2 is YYDKDF (reference sequence). The CDR3 DNA follows: TGTGCCACCAGCACGGATTTTACTGAAGCTTTCTTT. It codes for CATSTDFTEAFF.

The J gene is TRBJ2-6, the V gene TRBV12-3 or TRBV12-4; 7 bases are a match to TRBD1. The CDR3 runs to 16 residues. After removal of 5 bases from V and 0 bases from J, the junction contained 4 bases not matched to a gene. CDR3 protein: CASSRDSRSGANVLTF. The DNA of the CDR3 is TGTGCCAGCAGTCGGGACAGCCGCTCTGGGGCCAACGTCCTGACTTTC.

The chain uses TRBV20-1 and TRBJ1-5; D might be TRBD1 (5 bases). The CDR3 runs 12 residues. Trimming took 6 bases from V and 5 from J, leaving 11 bases between them. From germline, CDR1 is DFQATT and CDR2 SNEGSKA (reference sequence). In nucleotides, the CDR3 is TGCAGTGCAACGGACACTGATCAGCCCCAGCATTTT. It yields the protein CSATDTDQPQHF.

This clonotype has a count of ten or more. The CDR3 region is CASIGGQTEAFF. The CDR3 bases are TGTGCCAGCATTGGGGGGCAAACTGAAGCTTTCTTT. The J gene is TRBJ1-1, the V gene TRBV6-6; tentatively, D is TRBD1 (6 bases). Trimming cost V 7 bases and J 5 bases, with 11 bases left between them. The CDR3 contains 12 residues. The V gene's germline CDR1 is MNHNY and CDR2 SVGAGI (reference sequence).

This clonotype was found many times. The genes are TRBV20-1 and TRBJ1-3; D perhaps matches TRBD1 (5 bases). The CDR3 spans 14 residues. Germline values: CDR1 DFQATT, CDR2 SNEGSKA (reference sequence). Trimming took 4 bases from V and 0 from J, leaving 10 bases between them. The CDR3 DNA is TGCAGTGCTACGTCCAGGGCCTCTGGAAACACCATATATTTT. It encodes CSATSRASGNTIYF.

This chain joins TRBV10-3 and TRBJ2-7; TRBD2 aligns across 7 bases. V was pared by 8 bases and J by 1 base, with 2 bases of the junction left unmatched. Per the germline V gene, CDR1 is ENHRY and CDR2 is SYGVKD. The CDR3 length is 12 residues. The CDR3 region has the DNA TGTGCCATCCGCGGGAGATCCTACGAGCAGTACTTC. Residues: CAIRGRSYEQYF.

About this clonotype itself: Just one base apart from a much larger clone, this may be a read error. The chain uses TRBV7-2 and TRBJ1-1; D gene uncertain. Germline loops: CDR1 SGHTA, CDR2 FQGNSA. CDR3 length: 17 amino acids. The V gene lost 3 bases and the J gene lost 0 bases, with 17 bases spanning the gap. CDR3 DNA: TGTGCCAGCAGCTTCCGGCCCGGGGTATCCATGAACACTGAAGCTTTCTTT. Protein: CASSFRPGVSMNTEAFF.

This clonotype was counted at least ten times. This chain joins TRBV2 and TRBJ1-1; no reliable D call. The germline gives CDR1 SNHLY, CDR2 FYNNEI. V was trimmed by 7 bases and J by 0 bases, leaving 27 bases between them. This CDR3 comprises 19 residues. DNA for the CDR3: TGTGCCAGCACCCCCGAGATGCCTCGGATCAGCTTCATGAACACTGAAGCTTTCTTT. Translating it yields CASTPEMPRISFMNTEAFF.